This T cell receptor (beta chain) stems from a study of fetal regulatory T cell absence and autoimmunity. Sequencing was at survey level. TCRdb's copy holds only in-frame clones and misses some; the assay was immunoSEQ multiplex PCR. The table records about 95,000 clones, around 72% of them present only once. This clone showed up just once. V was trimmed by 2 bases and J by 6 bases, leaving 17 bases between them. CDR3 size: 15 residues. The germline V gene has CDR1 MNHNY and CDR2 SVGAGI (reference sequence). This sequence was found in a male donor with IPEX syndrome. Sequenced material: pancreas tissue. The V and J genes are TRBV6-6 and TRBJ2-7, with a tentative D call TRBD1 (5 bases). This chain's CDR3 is CASSYRVGDLGEQYF. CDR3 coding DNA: TGTGCCAGCAGTTACAGGGTAGGGGATCTGGGCGAGCAGTACTTC.